Listed here is a single TCR beta chain. The target antigen is unknown. The entry originates in a study of early T cells in non-severe SARS-CoV-2 infection. Across the whole study: Investigators sequenced bulk RNA drawn from unsorted whole blood, and chains remained unpaired. Study-level findings and limits: VDJdb-based matching was biased toward anti-spike CD8 responses and missed private and CD4 specificities.

Each single cDNA molecule received a unique molecular identifier. TCRdb passed the 5' RACE reads through MiXCR, listing each CDR3 protein once. This repertoire shows about 110,000 distinct CDR3 sequences, around 10% found once; its top ten account for less than 3.5%. V trimming: 5 bases; J trimming: 7 bases; junction bases outside the gene matches: 7. This CDR3 has 15 amino acids. Germline V gene sequence: CDR1 SGHAT, CDR2 FQNNGV. The sequenced sample consisted of whole blood. The origin of this receptor is an adult who was a healthcare worker with PCR-confirmed SARS-CoV-2 infection or an uninfected control (not recorded which). This sequence joins TRBV11-2 and TRBJ2-1, with TRBD1 matching over 11 bases. CDR3 DNA sequence: TGTGCCAGCAGCATTAGGACAGGGGGCAGGAATGAGCAGTTCTTC. Amino acids: CASSIRTGGRNEQFF.